The 19 T cell receptor beta chains below were found in one sample sequenced in a study of siplizumab effects on memory and regulatory T cells. Assay used: immunoSEQ multiplex PCR; TCRdb lists only in-frame clones, some missing. The sample includes approximately 50,000 clones, over 90% of them seen just once. Sequencing used CD8+ T cells sorted from blood. The receptors come from a human donor in good health.

This rearrangement joins TRBV20-1 to TRBJ2-7, with D hard to call. This CDR3 has 11 amino acids. The germline V and J ends were trimmed by 5 bases and 3 bases, with 8 bases remaining between them. The germline gives CDR1 DFQATT, CDR2 SNEGSKA (reference sequence). CDR3 in amino acids: CSALMGYEQYF. The DNA for the CDR3 is TGCAGTGCTCTGATGGGCTACGAGCAGTACTTC.

The chain recombines TRBV6-5 with TRBJ2-3, with TRBD2 matching 8 bases. Looked up from germline, CDR1 is MNHEY and CDR2 is SVGAGI. CDR3 size: 15 residues. Germline trimming cut 6 bases from V and 0 bases from J; bases unmatched to any gene: 5. CDR3 DNA: TGTGCCAGCAGCGATGTAGCGGGAAGCACAGATACGCAGTATTTT. It yields the protein CASSDVAGSTDTQYF.

The chain's CDR3 is CASNDAFADTQYF. The CDR3, as DNA: TGTGCCAGCAATGACGCATTCGCAGATACGCAGTATTTT. The genes are TRBV7-9 and TRBJ2-3; D remains ambiguous. The CDR3 has 13 amino acids. Germline V gene data show CDR1 as SEHNR and CDR2 as FQNEAQ (reference sequence). V was trimmed by 7 bases and J by 4 bases, leaving 12 bases between them.

This chain connects TRBV7-9 to TRBJ2-1, with D possibly TRBD1 on 6 matching bases. Germline CDR1 reads SEHNR; CDR2 reads FQNEAQ (reference sequence). Trimming removed 5 bases from V and 9 bases from J, with 11 bases in between. This CDR3 contains 12 residues. CDR3 region: CASSHSGVEQFF. As DNA, the CDR3 is TGTGCCAGCAGCCATTCAGGGGTTGAGCAGTTCTTC. Full variable domain (rest looked up from reference TRBV7-9 and TRBJ2-1): DTGVSQNPRHKITKRGQNVTFRCDPISEHNRLYWYRQTLGQGPEFLTYFQNEAQLEKSRLLSDRFSAERPKGSFSTLEIQRTEQGDSAMYLCASSHSGVEQFFGPGTRLTVL.

This clone was picked up one time. The chain uses TRBV16 and TRBJ2-7, with TRBD1 identical over 10 bases. The CDR3 covers 16 residues. V dropped 4 bases and J dropped 0; count of bases not matched to a gene: 6. The germline gives CDR1 KGHSY, CDR2 FQNENV. CDR3 in DNA: TGTGCCAGCAGCCCCTCTCGGACAGGGGGCTCCTACGAGCAGTACTTC. It encodes CASSPSRTGGSYEQYF. Complete variable domain (other parts from reference TRBV16 and TRBJ2-7): GEEVAQTPKHLVRGEGQKAKLYCAPIKGHSYVFWYQQVLKNEFKFLISFQNENVFDETGMPKERFSAKCLPNSPCSLEIQATKLEDSAVYFCASSPSRTGGSYEQYFGPGTRLTVT.

On this clone itself: A junction end diverges from the germline sequence, so it may reflect a read error. The chain recombines TRBV14 with TRBJ2-7, with TRBD1 matching 9 bases. Germline-derived CDR1 and CDR2 are SGHDN and FVKESK. There are 16 residues in the CDR3. This chain's CDR3 is CASSQGPGQGTYEQYF. CDR3 DNA: TGTGCCAGCAGTCAAGGGCCGGGACAGGGAACCTACGAGCAGTACTTC.

A remark on this clone: Other DNA sequences in the same sample also yield this CDR3. V and J are TRBV7-9 and TRBJ2-1; D is perhaps TRBD1 (5 bases). Germline CDR1 reads SEHNR; CDR2 reads FQNEAQ (reference sequence). This CDR3 comprises 12 residues. V was trimmed by 2 bases and J by 6 bases, leaving 5 bases between them. In DNA form, the CDR3 reads TGTGCCAGCAGCTTACAGGGCAATGAGCAGTTCTTC. This codes for CASSLQGNEQFF.

The rearrangement joins TRBV27 to TRBJ2-2; a weak D match, TRBD2 (6 bases). Trimming removed 1 base from V and 6 bases from J, with 15 bases in between. Looked up from germline, CDR1 is MNHEY and CDR2 is SMNVEV (reference sequence). The CDR3 length is 16 residues. The CDR3 region is CASSLLLAETAGELFF. DNA of the CDR3: TGTGCCAGCAGTTTATTATTAGCGGAGACCGCCGGGGAGCTGTTTTTT.

This rearrangement joins TRBV28 to TRBJ2-1; a weak D match, TRBD2 (6 bases). The germline V and J ends were trimmed by 7 bases and 0 bases, with 13 bases remaining between them. Germline V gene sequence: CDR1 MDHEN, CDR2 SYDVKM. The CDR3 runs 15 residues. As DNA, the CDR3 is TGTGCCAGCAATAGGGAGGTTAGCTCCTACAATGAGCAGTTCTTC. Amino acids: CASNREVSSYNEQFF. Variable domain in full (rest from reference TRBV28 and TRBJ2-1): DVKVTQSSRYLVKRTGEKVFLECVQDMDHENMFWYRQDPGLGLRLIYFSYDVKMKEKGDIPEGYSVSREKKERFSLILESASTNQTSMYLCASNREVSSYNEQFFGPGTRLTVL.

This clone occurred once. The chain carries TRBV9 and TRBJ1-4, with D possibly TRBD1 on 5 matching bases. The CDR3 has 15 residues. V lost 3 bases, J lost 8 bases, and 17 bases lay in between. CDR1 is SGDLS and CDR2 is YYNGEE in the germline V gene. Here the CDR3 DNA reads TGTGCCAGCAGCGCACAGGAGGTGGATAGCGAAAAACTGTTTTTT. Its translation is CASSAQEVDSEKLFF.

In this sample, this clone turned up once. The chain combines TRBV19 with TRBJ1-1; D unclear. The germline V gene has CDR1 LNHDA and CDR2 SQIVND (reference sequence). The V and J ends lost 3 bases and 0 bases respectively, with 14 bases between them. CDR3 length: 16 amino acids. This chain's CDR3 is CASSIISVGVNTEAFF. As DNA, the CDR3 is TGTGCCAGTAGTATTATCTCCGTCGGTGTGAACACTGAAGCTTTCTTT.

The chain joins TRBV25-1 to TRBJ2-1; D is possibly TRBD2 (6 bases). The CDR3 has 14 residues. Germline-derived CDR1 and CDR2 are MGHDK and SYGVNS. Trimming shortened V by 3 bases and J by 4 bases, and 10 bases separated the two germline ends. The CDR3 DNA follows: TGTGCCAGCAGTGACCGGGGGATGTACAATGAGCAGTTCTTC. This gives the protein CASSDRGMYNEQFF.

The chain has TRBV19 and TRBJ2-1, with a tentative D call TRBD2 (5 bases). Trimming removed 7 bases from V and 8 bases from J, with 18 bases in between. Per the germline V gene, CDR1 is LNHDA and CDR2 is SQIVND (reference sequence). The CDR3 has 14 residues. For the CDR3, the DNA is TGTGCCAGTAAGCTGAGGAGGAGTCAGGATGAGCAGTTCTTC. Its translation is CASKLRRSQDEQFF.

This clone has only one observation. V is TRBV15 and J is TRBJ2-7; no reliable D call. Germline V lookup: CDR1 LNHNV, CDR2 YYDKDF (reference sequence). This CDR3 contains 14 residues. V was cut by 1 base and J by 4 bases, with 11 bases left in between. The CDR3 DNA reads TGTGCCACCAGCAGAGGCTTTGATGGATACGAGCAGTACTTC. Translating gives CATSRGFDGYEQYF.

The J gene is TRBJ2-7, the V gene TRBV27; D is ambiguous. Deletions cut 8 bases from V and 4 bases from J, with 6 bases between. CDR1 is MNHEY and CDR2 is SMNVEV in the germline V gene (reference sequence). The CDR3 covers 10 residues. In DNA, the CDR3 is TGTGCCAGCGGCATATACGAGCAGTACTTC. Residues: CASGIYEQYF.

V and J are TRBV27 and TRBJ2-3; no firm D call. CDR3 length: 13 residues. Germline CDR1 is MNHEY and CDR2 is SMNVEV (reference sequence). V dropped 1 base and J dropped 4 bases, with 6 bases sitting between them. The chain's CDR3 is CASSLFLADTQYF. CDR3 nucleotide sequence: TGTGCCAGCAGTTTATTTCTCGCAGATACGCAGTATTTT.

The chain has TRBV7-9 and TRBJ1-4; 11 bases map to TRBD1. Germline V gene data show CDR1 as SEHNR and CDR2 as FQNEAQ (reference sequence). The CDR3 contains 17 residues. Trimming at V came to 4 bases and at J to 3 bases, leaving 7 bases not matched to a gene. CDR3: CASSSSGQGASNEKLFF. The CDR3 region has the DNA TGTGCCAGCAGCTCGAGCGGACAGGGGGCTTCTAATGAAAAACTGTTTTTT.

This chain connects TRBV7-8 to TRBJ2-7; tentatively, D is TRBD1 or TRBD2 (5 bases each). Trimming removed 2 bases from V and 0 bases from J, with 11 bases in between. Germline assignment: CDR1 SGHVS and CDR2 FQNEAQ. The CDR3 has 15 residues. CDR3 in DNA: TGTGCCAGCAGCTTACGGGACGCAGGCTCCTACGAGCAGTACTTC. It encodes CASSLRDAGSYEQYF.

This clone occurred once. The V and J genes are TRBV18 and TRBJ2-1; 7 bases align to TRBD2. The J segment lost 8 bases and the V segment lost 2 bases, leaving 33 bases of the junction unmatched. The CDR3 consists of 23 residues. CDR1 is KGHSH and CDR2 is LQKENI in the germline V gene. The CDR3 region is CASSPAGAPGREDTGQSSDEQFF. The CDR3, as DNA: TGTGCCAGCTCACCAGCGGGAGCCCCAGGCAGAGAAGACACAGGCCAGAGTTCGGATGAGCAGTTCTTC.